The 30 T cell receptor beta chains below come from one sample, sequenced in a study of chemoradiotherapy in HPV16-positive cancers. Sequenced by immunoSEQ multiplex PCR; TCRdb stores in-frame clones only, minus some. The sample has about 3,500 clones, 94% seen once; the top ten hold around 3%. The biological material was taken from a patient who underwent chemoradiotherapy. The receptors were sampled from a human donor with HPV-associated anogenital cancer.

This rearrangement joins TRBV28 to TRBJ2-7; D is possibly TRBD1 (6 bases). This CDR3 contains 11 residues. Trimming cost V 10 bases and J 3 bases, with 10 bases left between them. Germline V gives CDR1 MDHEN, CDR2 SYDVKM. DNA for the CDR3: TGTGCCACGGAAGGGGGCTACGAGCAGTACTTC. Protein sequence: CATEGGYEQYF. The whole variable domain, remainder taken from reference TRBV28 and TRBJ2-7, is DVKVTQSSRYLVKRTGEKVFLECVQDMDHENMFWYRQDPGLGLRLIYFSYDVKMKEKGDIPEGYSVSREKKERFSLILESASTNQTSMYLCATEGGYEQYFGPGTRLTVT.

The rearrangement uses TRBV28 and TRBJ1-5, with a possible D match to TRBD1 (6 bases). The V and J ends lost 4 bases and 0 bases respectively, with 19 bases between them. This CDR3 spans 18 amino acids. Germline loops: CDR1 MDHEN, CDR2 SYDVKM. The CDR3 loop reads CASSSAGGHSYSNQPQHF. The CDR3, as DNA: TGTGCCAGCAGTTCCGCCGGGGGGCACTCATATAGCAATCAGCCCCAGCATTTT.

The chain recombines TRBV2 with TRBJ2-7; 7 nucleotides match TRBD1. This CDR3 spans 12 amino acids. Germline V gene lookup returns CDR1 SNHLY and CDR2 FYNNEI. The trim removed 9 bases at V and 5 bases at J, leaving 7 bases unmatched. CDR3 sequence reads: CASGKGGNEQYF. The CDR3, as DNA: TGTGCCAGTGGGAAAGGGGGCAACGAGCAGTACTTC.

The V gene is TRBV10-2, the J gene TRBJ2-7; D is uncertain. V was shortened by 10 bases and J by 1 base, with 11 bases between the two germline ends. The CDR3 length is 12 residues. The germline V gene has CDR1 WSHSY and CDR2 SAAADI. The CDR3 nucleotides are TGCGCCACCAGCCCCGTATCCTACGAGCAGTACTTC. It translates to CATSPVSYEQYF.

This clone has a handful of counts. This CDR3 reads CASRTGQGGVTPLHF. In DNA, the CDR3 is TGTGCCAGCAGAACGGGACAGGGTGGAGTTACACCCCTCCACTTT. The chain links TRBV5-6 to TRBJ1-6; 9 bases are a match to TRBD1. Germline CDR1 and CDR2: SGHDT and YYEEEE. The length of the CDR3 is 15 residues. The V and J ends lost 5 bases and 11 bases, in that order; junction bases with no gene match: 11.

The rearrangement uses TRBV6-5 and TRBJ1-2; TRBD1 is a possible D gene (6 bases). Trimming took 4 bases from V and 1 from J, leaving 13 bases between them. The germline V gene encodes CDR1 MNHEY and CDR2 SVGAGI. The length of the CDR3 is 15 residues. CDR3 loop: CASSSQGGGNYGYTF. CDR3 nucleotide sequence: TGTGCCAGCAGTTCACAGGGCGGGGGTAACTATGGCTACACCTTC.

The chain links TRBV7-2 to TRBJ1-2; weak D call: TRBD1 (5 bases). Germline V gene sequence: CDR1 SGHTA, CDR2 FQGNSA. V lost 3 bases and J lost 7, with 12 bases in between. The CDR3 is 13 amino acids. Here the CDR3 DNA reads TGTGCCAGCAGCTTGGGCAGGGAAGGTGGCTACACCTTC. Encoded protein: CASSLGREGGYTF.

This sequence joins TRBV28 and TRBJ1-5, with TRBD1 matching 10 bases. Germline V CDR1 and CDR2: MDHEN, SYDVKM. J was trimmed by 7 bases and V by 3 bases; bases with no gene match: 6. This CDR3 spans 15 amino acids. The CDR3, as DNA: TGTGCCAGCAGTTTCCTGGACAGGGGGTGGCAGCCCCAGCATTTT. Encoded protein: CASSFLDRGWQPQHF.

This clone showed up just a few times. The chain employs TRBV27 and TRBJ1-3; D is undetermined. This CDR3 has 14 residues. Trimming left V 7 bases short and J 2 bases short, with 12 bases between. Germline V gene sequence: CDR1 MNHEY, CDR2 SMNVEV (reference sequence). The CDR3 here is CASKFAGPGNTIYF. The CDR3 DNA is TGTGCCAGCAAGTTTGCCGGGCCTGGAAACACCATATATTTT.

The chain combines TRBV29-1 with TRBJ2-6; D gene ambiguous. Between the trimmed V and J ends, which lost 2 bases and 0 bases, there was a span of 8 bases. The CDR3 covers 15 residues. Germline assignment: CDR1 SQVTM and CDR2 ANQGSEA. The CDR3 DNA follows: TGCAGCGTTGAATACAGCCTCTCTGGGGCCAACGTCCTGACTTTC. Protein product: CSVEYSLSGANVLTF.

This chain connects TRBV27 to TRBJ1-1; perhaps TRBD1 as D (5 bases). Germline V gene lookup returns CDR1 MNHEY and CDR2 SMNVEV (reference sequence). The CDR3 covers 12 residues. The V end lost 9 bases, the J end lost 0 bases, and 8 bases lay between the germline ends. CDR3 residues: CASRQLNTEAFF. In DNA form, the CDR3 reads TGTGCCAGTCGACAGTTGAACACTGAAGCTTTCTTT.

The CDR3 spells CAISGTYEQYF. CDR3 sequence (DNA): TGTGCCATCAGTGGTACCTACGAGCAGTACTTC. V gene TRBV10-3 combines with J gene TRBJ2-7, with no clear D. CDR3 length: 11 residues. Germline V gene data show CDR1 as ENHRY and CDR2 as SYGVKD. V was trimmed by 4 bases and J by 2 bases, leaving 3 bases between them.

The CDR3 region has the DNA TGTGCCAGCAGGGGGGTGGGTTCTTCATCTGAAGCTTTCTTT. Protein product: CASRGVGSSSEAFF. The J gene is TRBJ1-1, the V gene TRBV2; tentative D call: TRBD1 (5 bases). The CDR3 spans 14 residues. Deletions cut 6 bases from V and 6 bases from J, with 17 bases between. The V gene's germline CDR1 is SNHLY and CDR2 FYNNEI.

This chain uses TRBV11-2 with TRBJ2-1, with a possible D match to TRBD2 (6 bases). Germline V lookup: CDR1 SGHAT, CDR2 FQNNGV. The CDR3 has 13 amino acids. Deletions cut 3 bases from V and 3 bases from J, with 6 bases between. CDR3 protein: CASSFGSYNEQFF. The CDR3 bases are TGTGCCAGCAGCTTCGGGAGCTACAATGAGCAGTTCTTC.

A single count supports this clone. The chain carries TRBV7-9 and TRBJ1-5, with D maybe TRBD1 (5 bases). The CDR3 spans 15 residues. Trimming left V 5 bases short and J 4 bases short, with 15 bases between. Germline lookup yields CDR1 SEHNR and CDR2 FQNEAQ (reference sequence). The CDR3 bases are TGTGCCAGCAGCCCCTCAGGGACGGGAAATCAGCCCCAGCATTTT. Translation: CASSPSGTGNQPQHF.

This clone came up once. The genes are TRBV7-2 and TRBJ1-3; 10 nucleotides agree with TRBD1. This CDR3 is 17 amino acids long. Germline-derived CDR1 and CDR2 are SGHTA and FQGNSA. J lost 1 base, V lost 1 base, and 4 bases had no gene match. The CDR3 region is CASSLGGQGLSGNTIYF. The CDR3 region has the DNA TGTGCCAGCAGCTTAGGGGGACAGGGGCTTTCTGGAAACACCATATATTTT.

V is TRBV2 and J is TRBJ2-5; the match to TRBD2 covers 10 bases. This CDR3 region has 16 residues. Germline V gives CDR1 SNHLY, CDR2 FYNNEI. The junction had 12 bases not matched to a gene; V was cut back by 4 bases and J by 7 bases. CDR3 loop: CASSGRTSGSSGTQYF. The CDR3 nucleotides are TGTGCCAGCAGTGGACGGACTAGCGGTTCCTCCGGGACCCAGTACTTC.

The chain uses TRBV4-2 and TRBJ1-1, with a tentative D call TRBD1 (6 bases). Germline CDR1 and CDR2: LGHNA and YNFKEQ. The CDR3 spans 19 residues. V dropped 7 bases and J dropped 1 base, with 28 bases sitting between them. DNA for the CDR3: TGTGCCAGCACCCAGGTCGGGGGGCCAACCATTTCCCCGAACACTGAAGCTTTCTTT. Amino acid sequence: CASTQVGGPTISPNTEAFF.

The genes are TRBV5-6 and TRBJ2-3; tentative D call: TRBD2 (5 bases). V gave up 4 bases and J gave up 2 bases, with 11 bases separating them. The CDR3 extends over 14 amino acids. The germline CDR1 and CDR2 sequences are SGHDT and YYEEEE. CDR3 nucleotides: TGTGCCAGCAGCGTACTAGTTAACACAGATACGCAGTATTTT. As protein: CASSVLVNTDTQYF.

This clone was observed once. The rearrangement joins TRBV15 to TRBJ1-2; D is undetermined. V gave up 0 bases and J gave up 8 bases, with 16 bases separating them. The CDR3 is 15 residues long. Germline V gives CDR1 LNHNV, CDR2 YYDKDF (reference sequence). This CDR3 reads CATSRDTGPTWGYTF. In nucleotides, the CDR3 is TGTGCCACCAGCAGAGACACTGGACCCACTTGGGGCTACACCTTC.

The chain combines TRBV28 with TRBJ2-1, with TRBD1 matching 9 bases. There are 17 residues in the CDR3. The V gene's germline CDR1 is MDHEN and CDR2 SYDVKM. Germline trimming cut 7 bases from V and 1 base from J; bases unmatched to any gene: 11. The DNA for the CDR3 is TGTGCCAGCAACCTTATCCGGACAGGGGTTTCCTACAATGAGCAGTTCTTC. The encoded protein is CASNLIRTGVSYNEQFF.

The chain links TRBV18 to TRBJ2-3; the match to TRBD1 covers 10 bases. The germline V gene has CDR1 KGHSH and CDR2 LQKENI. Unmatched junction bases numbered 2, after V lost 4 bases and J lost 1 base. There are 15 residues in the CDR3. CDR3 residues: CASSLGTGGTDTQYF. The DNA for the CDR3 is TGTGCCAGCTCACTCGGGACAGGGGGCACAGATACGCAGTATTTT.

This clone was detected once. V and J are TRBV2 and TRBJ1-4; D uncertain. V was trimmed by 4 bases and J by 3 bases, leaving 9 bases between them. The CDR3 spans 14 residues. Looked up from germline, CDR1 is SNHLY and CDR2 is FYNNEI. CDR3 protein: CASSAARANEKLFF. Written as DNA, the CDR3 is TGTGCCAGCAGTGCGGCGCGGGCTAATGAAAAACTGTTTTTT.

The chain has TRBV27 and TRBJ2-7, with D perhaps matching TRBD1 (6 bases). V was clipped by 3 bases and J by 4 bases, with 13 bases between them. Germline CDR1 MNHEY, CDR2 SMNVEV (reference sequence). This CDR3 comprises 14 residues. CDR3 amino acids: CASSFRGQQYEQYF. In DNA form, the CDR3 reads TGTGCCAGCAGTTTCCGAGGACAGCAGTACGAGCAGTACTTC.

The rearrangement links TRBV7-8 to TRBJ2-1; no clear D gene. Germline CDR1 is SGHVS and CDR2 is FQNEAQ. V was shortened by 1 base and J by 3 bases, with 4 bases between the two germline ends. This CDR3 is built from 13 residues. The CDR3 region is CASSLVSYNEQFF. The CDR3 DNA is TGTGCCAGCAGCTTAGTCAGCTACAATGAGCAGTTCTTC. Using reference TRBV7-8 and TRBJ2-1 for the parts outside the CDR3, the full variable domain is GAGVSQSPRYKVAKRGQDVALRCDPISGHVSLFWYQQALGQGPEFLTYFQNEAQLDKSGLPSDRFFAERPEGSVSTLKIQRTQQEDSAVYLCASSLVSYNEQFFGPGTRLTVL.

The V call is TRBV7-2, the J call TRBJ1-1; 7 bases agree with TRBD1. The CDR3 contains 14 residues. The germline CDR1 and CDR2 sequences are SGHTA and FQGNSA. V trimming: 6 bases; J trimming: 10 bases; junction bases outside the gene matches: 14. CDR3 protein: CASRWGGDRERAFF. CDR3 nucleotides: TGTGCCAGCAGGTGGGGGGGGGACAGAGAAAGAGCTTTCTTT.

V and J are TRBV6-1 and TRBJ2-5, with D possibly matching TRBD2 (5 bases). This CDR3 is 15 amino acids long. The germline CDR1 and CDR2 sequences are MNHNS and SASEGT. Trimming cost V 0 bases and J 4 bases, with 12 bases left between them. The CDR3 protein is CASSEAPAERETQYF. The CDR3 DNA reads TGTGCCAGCAGTGAAGCGCCAGCGGAGCGAGAGACCCAGTACTTC.

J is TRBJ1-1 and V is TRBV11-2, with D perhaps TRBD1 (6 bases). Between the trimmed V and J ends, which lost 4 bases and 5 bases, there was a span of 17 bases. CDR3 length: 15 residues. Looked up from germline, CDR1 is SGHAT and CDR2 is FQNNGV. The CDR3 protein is CASSSALGGETEAFF. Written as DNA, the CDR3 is TGTGCCAGCAGCTCCGCGCTAGGGGGAGAGACTGAAGCTTTCTTT.

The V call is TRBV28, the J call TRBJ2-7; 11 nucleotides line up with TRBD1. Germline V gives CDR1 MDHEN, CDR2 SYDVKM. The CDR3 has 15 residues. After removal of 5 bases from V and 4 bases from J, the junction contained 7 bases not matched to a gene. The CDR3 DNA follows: TGTGCCAGCAGTCGTCCGGGACAGGGGGTTTACGAGCAGTACTTC. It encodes CASSRPGQGVYEQYF. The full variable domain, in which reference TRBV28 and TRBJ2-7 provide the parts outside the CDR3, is DVKVTQSSRYLVKRTGEKVFLECVQDMDHENMFWYRQDPGLGLRLIYFSYDVKMKEKGDIPEGYSVSREKKERFSLILESASTNQTSMYLCASSRPGQGVYEQYFGPGTRLTVT.

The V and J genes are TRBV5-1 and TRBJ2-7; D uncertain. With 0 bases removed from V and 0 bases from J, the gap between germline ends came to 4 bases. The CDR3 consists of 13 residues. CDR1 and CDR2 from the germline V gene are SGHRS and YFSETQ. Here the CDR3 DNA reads TGCGCCAGCAGCTTGGACAACTCCTACGAGCAGTACTTC. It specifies CASSLDNSYEQYF.